The T cell receptor beta chain under discussion was sequenced for a study of blood T cell repertoires in COVID-19. On the study more broadly: T cells, B-cell-depleted T cells, or PBMCs provided the cDNA or gDNA that served as material.

CDR3 length equals 17 residues. Trimming took off 4 bases at V and 2 bases at J, with 14 bases between the two ends. CDR1 and CDR2 (germline): KGHDR, SFDVKD. In the source study's methods: Amplifying reference gene primers gave estimates of nucleated cell counts. Measured with immunoSEQ multiplex PCR; TCRdb has only the in-frame clones, and not every one. D and trimming were read from the DNA, whereas the V and J calls and clone size are those reported in that table. The sample has around 140,000 clones; roughly 84% are singletons. The sequence came from a man in his sixties with acute or convalescent COVID-19. Specimen: peripheral blood. This rearrangement joins TRBV24-1 to TRBJ2-6; D possibly corresponds to TRBD1 (5 bases). CDR3 bases: TGTGCCACCAGTGACCGCTTCAGGGTCGCTGGGGCCAACGTCCTGACTTTC. Residues: CATSDRFRVAGANVLTF.